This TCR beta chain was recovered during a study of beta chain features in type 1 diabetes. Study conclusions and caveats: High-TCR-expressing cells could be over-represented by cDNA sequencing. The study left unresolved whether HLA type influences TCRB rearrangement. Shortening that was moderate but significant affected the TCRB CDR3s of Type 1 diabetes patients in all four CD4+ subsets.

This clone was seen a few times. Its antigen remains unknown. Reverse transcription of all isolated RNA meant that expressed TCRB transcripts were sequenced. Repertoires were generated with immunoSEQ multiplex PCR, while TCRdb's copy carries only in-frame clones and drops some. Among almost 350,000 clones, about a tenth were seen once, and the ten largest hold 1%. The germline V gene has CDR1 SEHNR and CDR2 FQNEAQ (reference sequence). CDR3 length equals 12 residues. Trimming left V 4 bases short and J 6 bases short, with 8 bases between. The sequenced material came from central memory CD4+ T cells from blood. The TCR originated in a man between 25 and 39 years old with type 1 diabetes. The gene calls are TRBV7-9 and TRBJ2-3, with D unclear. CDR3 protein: CASSSSADTQYF. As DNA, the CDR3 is TGTGCCAGCAGCTCCTCAGCGGATACGCAGTATTTT.